The subject of this entry is one TCR beta chain. The sample carries other DNA sequences with the same CDR3. Original analysis: In the immunoSEQ data, sequences were junction-only and lacked quality scores, so filtering differed. This table comes from immunoSEQ multiplex PCR, and its TCRdb copy is limited to in-frame clones, with some not included. V and J calls and clone size come straight from that table; D and trimming were deduced from the DNA. The sample records about 1.4 million clones, around 97% being singletons. The germline gives CDR1 MNHNS, CDR2 SASEGT. The CDR3 runs 13 residues. V lost 4 bases and J lost 0, with 6 bases in between. The data are from a study of shared clonotypes between healthy human individuals. Across the study: The donor group consisted of a couple of women and three men, aged 18 to 49. CD4 naive and CD4 memory each took three plates per donor, while CD8 naive took two and CD8 memory one.

Donors comprised only Caucasian adults living in Nashville, Tennessee. The source of this sequence is a man younger than 45 in good health. The sample comprised naive CD4+ T cells sorted from blood. Subset defined: CD45RA+ positively selected. This chain connects TRBV6-1 to TRBJ1-1; D unclear. CDR3 DNA: TGTGCCAGCAGTGGCCAAATGAACACTGAAGCTTTCTTT. This sequence encodes CASSGQMNTEAFF.